These T cell receptor beta chains were read from a single sample in a study of beta chain features in type 1 diabetes. Using immunoSEQ multiplex PCR, the repertoire was profiled, and TCRdb retains in-frame clones only, with some absent. The sample includes a few hundred thousand clones, around 15% of them seen just once. Specimen: naive CD4+ T cells from blood. Receptors originate from a woman between 18 and 29 years old in good health. The conserved cysteine and the conserved F or W are not part of the CDR3 here.

CDR3: ASSPQGQYQETQY; V: TRBV18; J: TRBJ2-5
CDR3: ASGQEVDYGYT; V: TRBV2; J: TRBJ1-2
CDR3: ASSYLGGTDTQY; V: TRBV6-5; J: TRBJ2-3
CDR3: ASSLSLTGRTYEQY; V: TRBV7-9; J: TRBJ2-7
CDR3: ASRTGTYEQY; V: TRBV2; J: TRBJ2-7
CDR3: ASSLATSGRLYEQF; V: TRBV4-1; J: TRBJ2-1
CDR3: ASSLVGGATGELF; V: TRBV7-2; J: TRBJ2-2
CDR3: ASSWSGNTGELF; V: TRBV7-3; J: TRBJ2-2
CDR3: ASSAMPGTRASGTQY; V: TRBV25-1; J: TRBJ2-5
CDR3: ASSYEGNTEAF; V: TRBV6-6; J: TRBJ1-1
CDR3: AIRAGGYYEQY; V: TRBV10-3; J: TRBJ2-7
CDR3: AWSVLRTSDHYNEQF; V: TRBV30; J: TRBJ2-1
CDR3: AISEGTGGGSTEAF; V: TRBV10-3; J: TRBJ1-1
CDR3: ASRITGQGNTGELF; V: TRBV7-2; J: TRBJ2-2
CDR3: ASSLTLTQY; V: TRBV2; J: TRBJ2-5
CDR3: AWSLTSGSAGELF; V: TRBV30; J: TRBJ2-2
CDR3: AISEEGRSRGYT; V: TRBV10-3; J: TRBJ1-2
CDR3: ASSLPGTHLSGANVLT; V: TRBV5-1; J: TRBJ2-6
CDR3: ASSLTGASTDTQY; V: TRBV5-4; J: TRBJ2-3
CDR3: ASRVRDSQYEQY; V: TRBV5-1; J: TRBJ2-7
CDR3: ASSEEMVPTGELF; V: TRBV2; J: TRBJ2-2
CDR3: ASSLRGTTEAF; V: TRBV7-2; J: TRBJ1-1
CDR3: ATKNTGELF; V: TRBV23-1; J: TRBJ2-2
CDR3: ASGGTGTYEQY; V: TRBV2; J: TRBJ2-7
CDR3: ASSSLRDTQY; V: TRBV11-1; J: TRBJ2-3
CDR3: ATSNGNTEAF; V: TRBV15; J: TRBJ1-1
CDR3: ASSQDRGTDTQY; V: TRBV5-1; J: TRBJ2-3
CDR3: AITPGLAGGSYEQY; V: TRBV10-3; J: TRBJ2-7
CDR3: AWSGGTHETQY; V: TRBV30; J: TRBJ2-5
CDR3: ASSQGTGYYEQY; V: TRBV4-2; J: TRBJ2-7
CDR3: ASSLVLATDTQY; V: TRBV7-2; J: TRBJ2-3
CDR3: ATSREFGRTNEKLF; V: TRBV15; J: TRBJ1-4
CDR3: ASSVGLAGGPDTQY; V: TRBV9; J: TRBJ2-3
CDR3: ATSREDYRETQY; V: TRBV15; J: TRBJ2-5
CDR3: ASRSTGASGANVLT; V: TRBV5-4; J: TRBJ2-6
CDR3: AWTSQVVSSGNTIY; V: TRBV30; J: TRBJ1-3
CDR3: SVDQRQGADYGYT; V: TRBV29-1; J: TRBJ1-2
CDR3: ASSLAILLQETQY; V: TRBV7-9; J: TRBJ2-5
CDR3: ASSSRTSPNYGYT; V: TRBV5-1; J: TRBJ1-2
CDR3: ASGSGIWNEQF; V: TRBV12-5; J: TRBJ2-1